The clone carrying this T cell receptor (beta chain) has a handful of counts. This sample was taken from a study of early T cells in non-severe SARS-CoV-2 infection. TCRdb reanalysed the 5' RACE reads using MiXCR and keeps one entry per CDR3 protein. The sample includes approximately 35,000 distinct CDR3 sequences, around 6.8% of them seen just once. This CDR3 is 11 amino acids long. Germline CDR1 is KGHDR and CDR2 is SFDVKD. V gave up 5 bases and J gave up 11 bases; unmatched junction bases: 2. This chain uses TRBV24-1 with TRBJ2-1; 7 nucleotides match TRBD2. The TCR was taken from an adult who was a healthcare worker with PCR-confirmed SARS-CoV-2 infection or an uninfected control (not recorded which). Sequenced here: whole blood, sampled at baseline. CDR3 amino acids: CATSVGTKQFF. Written as DNA, the CDR3 is TGTGCCACCAGTGTCGGGACTAAGCAGTTCTTC.